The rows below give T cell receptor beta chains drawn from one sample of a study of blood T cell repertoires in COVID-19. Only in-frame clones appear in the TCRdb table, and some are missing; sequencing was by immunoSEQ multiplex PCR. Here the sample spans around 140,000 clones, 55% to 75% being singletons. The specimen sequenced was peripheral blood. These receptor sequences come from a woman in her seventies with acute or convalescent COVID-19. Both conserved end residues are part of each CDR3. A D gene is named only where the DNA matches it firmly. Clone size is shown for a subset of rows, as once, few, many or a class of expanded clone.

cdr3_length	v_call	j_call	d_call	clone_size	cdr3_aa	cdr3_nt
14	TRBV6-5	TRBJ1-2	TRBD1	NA	CASRYSTGEEGYTF	TGTGCCAGCAGGTACTCGACAGGGGAGGAAGGCTACACCTTC
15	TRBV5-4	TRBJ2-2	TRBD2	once	CASSLDRGVNGELFF	TGTGCCAGCAGCTTGGATCGGGGGGTGAACGGGGAGCTGTTTTTT
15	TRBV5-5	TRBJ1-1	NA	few	CASSFNPTALTEAFF	TGTGCCAGCAGCTTCAACCCGACAGCCCTAACCGAAGCTTTCTTT
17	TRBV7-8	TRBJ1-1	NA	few	CASSPAGAGIVRTEAFF	TGTGCCAGCAGCCCCGCTGGGGCTGGGATCGTTCGCACTGAAGCTTTCTTT
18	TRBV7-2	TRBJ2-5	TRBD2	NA	CASSSGGLAGGFQETQYF	TGTGCCAGCAGCTCCGGGGGACTAGCGGGGGGATTCCAAGAGACCCAGTACTTC
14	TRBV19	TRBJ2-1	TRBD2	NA	CASSISSGGALEFF	TGTGCCAGTAGTATATCTAGCGGGGGGGCCCTGGAGTTCTTC
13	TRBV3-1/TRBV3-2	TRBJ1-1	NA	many	CASSLQRSGESFF	TGTGCCAGCAGCCTTCAACGGTCGGGGGAGTCTTTCTTT
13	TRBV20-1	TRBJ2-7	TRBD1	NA	CSASRDSVNEQYF	TGCAGTGCTAGTAGGGACAGTGTTAACGAGCAGTACTTC
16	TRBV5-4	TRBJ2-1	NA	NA	CASSFGGPSSYNEQFF	TGTGCCAGCAGCTTCGGGGGGCCCTCCTCCTACAATGAGCAGTTCTTC
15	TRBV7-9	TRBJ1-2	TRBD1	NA	CASSFTDRGGYGYTF	TGTGCCAGCAGCTTTACAGACAGGGGCGGCTATGGCTACACCTTC
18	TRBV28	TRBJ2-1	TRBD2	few	CASSLHLGTSGENNEQFF	TGTGCCAGCAGTCTACACCTTGGGACTAGCGGAGAAAACAATGAGCAGTTCTTC
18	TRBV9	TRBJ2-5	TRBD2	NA	CASSVGTSGRARQETQYF	TGTGCCAGCAGCGTAGGGACTAGCGGGAGGGCCCGCCAAGAGACCCAGTACTTC
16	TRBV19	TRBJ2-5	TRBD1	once	CASSIATGQGMETQYF	TGTGCCAGTAGTATCGCCACGGGACAGGGTATGGAGACCCAGTACTTC
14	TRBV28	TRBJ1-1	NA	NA	CASSLGHIYTEAFF	TGTGCCAGCAGTTTAGGGCACATTTACACTGAAGCTTTCTTT
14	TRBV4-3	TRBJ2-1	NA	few	CASGYSLSNNEQFF	TGCGCCAGCGGTTACAGCCTTTCGAACAATGAGCAGTTCTTC
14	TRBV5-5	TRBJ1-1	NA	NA	CASSYRDMNTEAFF	TGTGCCAGCAGCTACCGGGATATGAACACTGAAGCTTTCTTT
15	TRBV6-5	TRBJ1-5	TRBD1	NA	CASSLPWDRDQPQHF	TGTGCCAGCAGCCTCCCGTGGGACAGAGATCAGCCCCAGCATTTT
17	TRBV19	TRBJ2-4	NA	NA	CASSTPITKGHENIQYF	TGTGCCAGTAGTACCCCCATAACAAAGGGGCACGAAAACATTCAGTACTTC
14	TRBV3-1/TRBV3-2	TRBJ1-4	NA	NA	CASSSGRQGEKLFF	TGTGCCAGCAGCTCCGGGAGGCAGGGTGAAAAACTGTTTTTT
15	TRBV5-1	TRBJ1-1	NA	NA	CASSRIGGMNTEAFF	TGCGCCAGCAGCCGGATTGGGGGCATGAACACTGAAGCTTTCTTT
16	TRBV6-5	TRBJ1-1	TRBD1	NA	CASSYHQPGQGPEAFF	TGTGCCAGCAGTTACCATCAACCGGGACAGGGCCCTGAAGCTTTCTTT
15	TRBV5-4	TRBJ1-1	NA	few	CASSYAGVGNTEAFF	TGTGCCAGCAGCTATGCCGGGGTTGGGAACACTGAAGCTTTCTTT
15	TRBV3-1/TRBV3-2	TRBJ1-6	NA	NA	CASSQGQGRGSPLHF	TGTGCCAGCAGCCAAGGGCAGGGGAGGGGGTCACCCCTCCACTTT
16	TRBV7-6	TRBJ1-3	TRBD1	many	CASSLGQGAYGNTIYF	TGTGCCAGCAGCTTAGGGCAGGGGGCGTACGGAAACACCATATATTTT